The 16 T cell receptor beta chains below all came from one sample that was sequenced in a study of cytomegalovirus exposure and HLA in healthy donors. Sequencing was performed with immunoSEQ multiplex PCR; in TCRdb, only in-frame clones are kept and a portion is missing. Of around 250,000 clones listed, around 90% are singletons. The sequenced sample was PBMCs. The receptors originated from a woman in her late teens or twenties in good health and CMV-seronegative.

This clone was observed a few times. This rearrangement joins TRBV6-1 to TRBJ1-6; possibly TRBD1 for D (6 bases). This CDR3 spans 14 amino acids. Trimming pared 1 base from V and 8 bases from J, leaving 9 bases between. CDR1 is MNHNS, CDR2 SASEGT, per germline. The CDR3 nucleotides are TGTGCCAGCAGTGAAGGACAGGCCTATTCACCCCTCCACTTT. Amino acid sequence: CASSEGQAYSPLHF.

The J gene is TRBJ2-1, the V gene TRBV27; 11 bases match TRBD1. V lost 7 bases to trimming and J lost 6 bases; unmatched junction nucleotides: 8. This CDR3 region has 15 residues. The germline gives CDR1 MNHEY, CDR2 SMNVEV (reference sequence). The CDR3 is CASTLLDRGPNEQFF. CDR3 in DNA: TGTGCCAGCACCCTTCTGGACAGGGGGCCCAATGAGCAGTTCTTC.

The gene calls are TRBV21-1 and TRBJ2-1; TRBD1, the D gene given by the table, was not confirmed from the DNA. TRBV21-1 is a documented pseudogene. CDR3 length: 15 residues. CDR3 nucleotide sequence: TGTGCCAGCAGCAACAAAGACAGGGGTTACAATGAGCAGTTCTTC. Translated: CASSNKDRGYNEQFF.

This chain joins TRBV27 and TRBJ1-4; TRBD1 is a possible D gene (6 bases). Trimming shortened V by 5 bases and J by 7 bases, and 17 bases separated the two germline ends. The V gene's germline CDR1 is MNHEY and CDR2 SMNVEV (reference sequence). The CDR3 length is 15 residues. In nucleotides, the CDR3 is TGTGCCAGCAGTCACCTAGGGACAATATCTGAAAAACTGTTTTTT. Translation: CASSHLGTISEKLFF.

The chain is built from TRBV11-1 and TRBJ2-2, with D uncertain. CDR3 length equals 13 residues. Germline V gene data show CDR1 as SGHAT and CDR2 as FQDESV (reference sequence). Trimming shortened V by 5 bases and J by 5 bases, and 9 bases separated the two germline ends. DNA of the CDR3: TGTGCCAGCAGCACCCTGAGGACCGGGGAGCTGTTTTTT. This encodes CASSTLRTGELFF.

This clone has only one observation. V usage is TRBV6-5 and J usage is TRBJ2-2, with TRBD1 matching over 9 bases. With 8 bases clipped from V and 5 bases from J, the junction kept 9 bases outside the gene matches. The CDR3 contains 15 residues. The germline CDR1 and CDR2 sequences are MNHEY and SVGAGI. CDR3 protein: CASGQGSRWTGELFF. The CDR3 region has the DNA TGTGCCAGCGGACAGGGGTCCAGGTGGACCGGGGAGCTGTTTTTT.

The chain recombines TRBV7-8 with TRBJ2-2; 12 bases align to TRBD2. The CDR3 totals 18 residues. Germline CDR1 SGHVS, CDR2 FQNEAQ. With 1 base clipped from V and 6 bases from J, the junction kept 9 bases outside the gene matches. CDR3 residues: CASSLVGSSGGAPGELFF. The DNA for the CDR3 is TGTGCCAGCAGCTTAGTAGGCTCTAGCGGGGGGGCCCCCGGGGAGCTGTTTTTT.

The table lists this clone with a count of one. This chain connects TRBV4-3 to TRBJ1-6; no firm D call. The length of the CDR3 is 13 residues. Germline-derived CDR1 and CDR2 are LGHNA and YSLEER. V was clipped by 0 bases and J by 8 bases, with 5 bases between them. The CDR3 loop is CASSQDEDSPLHF. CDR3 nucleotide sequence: TGCGCCAGCAGCCAAGACGAGGATTCACCCCTCCACTTT.

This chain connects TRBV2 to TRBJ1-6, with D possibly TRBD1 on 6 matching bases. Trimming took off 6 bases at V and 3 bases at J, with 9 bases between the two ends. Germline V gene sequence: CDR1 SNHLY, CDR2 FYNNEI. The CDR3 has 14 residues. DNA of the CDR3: TGTGCCAGCAGGGCAGGGGTCTATAATTCACCCCTCCACTTT. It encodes CASRAGVYNSPLHF.

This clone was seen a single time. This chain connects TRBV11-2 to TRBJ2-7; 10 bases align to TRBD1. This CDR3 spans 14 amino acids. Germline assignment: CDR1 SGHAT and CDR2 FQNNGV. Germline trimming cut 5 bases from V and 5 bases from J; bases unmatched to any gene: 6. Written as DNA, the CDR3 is TGTGCCAGCAGCGTGACGGACAGGGGGAACGAGCAGTACTTC. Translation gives CASSVTDRGNEQYF.

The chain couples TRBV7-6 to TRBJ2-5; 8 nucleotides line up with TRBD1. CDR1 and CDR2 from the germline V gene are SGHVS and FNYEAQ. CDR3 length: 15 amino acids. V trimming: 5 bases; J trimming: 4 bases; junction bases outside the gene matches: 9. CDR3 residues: CASSPGTGHRETQYF. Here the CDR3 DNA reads TGTGCCAGCAGCCCGGGGACAGGACATCGAGAGACCCAGTACTTC. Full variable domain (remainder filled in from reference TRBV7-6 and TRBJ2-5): GAGVSQSPRYKVTKRGQDVALRCDPISGHVSLYWYRQALGQGPEFLTYFNYEAQQDKSGLPNDRFSAERPEGSISTLTIQRTEQRDSAMYRCASSPGTGHRETQYFGPGTRLLVL.

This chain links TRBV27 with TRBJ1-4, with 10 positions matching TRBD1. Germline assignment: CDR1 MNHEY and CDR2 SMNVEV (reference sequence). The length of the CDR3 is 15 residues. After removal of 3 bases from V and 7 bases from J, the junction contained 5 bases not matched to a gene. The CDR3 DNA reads TGTGCCAGCAGTTTGAGGACAGGGGGGATTGAAAAACTGTTTTTT. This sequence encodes CASSLRTGGIEKLFF.

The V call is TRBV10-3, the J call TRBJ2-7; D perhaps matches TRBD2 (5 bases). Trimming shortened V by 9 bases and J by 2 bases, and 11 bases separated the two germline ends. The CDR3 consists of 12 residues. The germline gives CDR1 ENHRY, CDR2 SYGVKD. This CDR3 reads CAMSNGTYEQYF. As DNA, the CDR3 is TGTGCCATGTCCAACGGGACCTACGAGCAGTACTTC.

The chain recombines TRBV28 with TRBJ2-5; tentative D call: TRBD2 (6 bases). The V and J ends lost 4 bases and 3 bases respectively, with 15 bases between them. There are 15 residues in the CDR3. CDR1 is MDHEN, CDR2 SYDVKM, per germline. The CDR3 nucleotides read TGTGCCAGCAGTTCCACAGACGGGGGAAAAGAGACCCAGTACTTC. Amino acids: CASSSTDGGKETQYF.

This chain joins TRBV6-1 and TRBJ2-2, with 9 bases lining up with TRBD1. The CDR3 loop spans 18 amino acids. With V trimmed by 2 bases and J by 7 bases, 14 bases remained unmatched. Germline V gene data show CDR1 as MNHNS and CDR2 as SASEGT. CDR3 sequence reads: CASSETRLDRGRNGELFF. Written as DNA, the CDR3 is TGTGCCAGCAGTGAAACAAGACTGGACAGGGGACGAAACGGGGAGCTGTTTTTT.

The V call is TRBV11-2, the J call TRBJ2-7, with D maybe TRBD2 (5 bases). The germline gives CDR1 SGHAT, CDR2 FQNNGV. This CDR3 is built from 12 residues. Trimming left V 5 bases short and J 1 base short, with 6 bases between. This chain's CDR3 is CASSTGSYEQYV. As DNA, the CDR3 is TGTGCCAGCAGCACGGGGTCCTACGAGCAGTACGTC.